Presented here are 20 T cell receptor beta chains from one specimen sequenced in a study of immune evolution from preneoplasia to lung adenocarcinoma. Profiling relied on immunoSEQ multiplex PCR, and the TCRdb table lists in-frame clones only, not all of them. The top ten clones hold about 6.5% of a sample with over 30,000 clones, around 74% of them seen once. Sequencing used FFPE invasive lung adenocarcinoma tissue. All receptors come from a person between 60 and 70 years old with lung adenocarcinoma.

V gene TRBV25-1 combines with J gene TRBJ1-5; D might be TRBD1 (5 bases). Germline V gives CDR1 MGHDK, CDR2 SYGVNS. Trimming shortened V by 4 bases and J by 5 bases, and 9 bases separated the two germline ends. The CDR3 covers 13 residues. The CDR3 DNA is TGTGCCAGCAGTGTGGGGACGGATCAGCCCCAGCATTTT. It yields the protein CASSVGTDQPQHF.

The chain employs TRBV5-6 and TRBJ2-3, with D perhaps TRBD1 or TRBD2 (5 bases each). Trimming removed 0 bases from V and 3 bases from J, with 14 bases in between. Germline CDR1 and CDR2: SGHDT and YYEEEE. The CDR3 has 16 amino acids. As DNA, the CDR3 is TGTGCCAGCAGCTTGGGGGGAGCCGGGGCTACAGATACGCAGTATTTT. Its translation: CASSLGGAGATDTQYF. Filled out from reference TRBV5-6 and TRBJ2-3, the complete variable domain reads DAGVTQSPTHLIKTRGQQVTLRCSPKSGHDTVSWYQQALGQGPQFIFQYYEEEERQRGNFPDRFSGHQFPNYSSELNVNALLLGDSALYLCASSLGGAGATDTQYFGPGTRLTVL.

The rearrangement joins TRBV5-1 to TRBJ2-5; a possible D gene is TRBD2 (6 bases). V was pared by 4 bases and J by 1 base, with 11 bases between. CDR3 length: 14 residues. CDR1 and CDR2 (germline): SGHRS, YFSETQ. The CDR3 nucleotides read TGCGCCAGCAGCCCCGGGACTGCCCAAGAGACCCAGTACTTC. Its translation is CASSPGTAQETQYF.

The chain combines TRBV10-1 with TRBJ2-5; a weak D match, TRBD2 (6 bases). Trimming removed 4 bases from V and 4 bases from J, with 10 bases in between. The length of the CDR3 is 13 residues. In germline, CDR1 is WNHNN, CDR2 SYGVQD (reference sequence). CDR3 region: CASSAGGGETQYF. For the CDR3, the DNA is TGCGCCAGCAGTGCTGGGGGAGGAGAGACCCAGTACTTC.

This sequence joins TRBV28 and TRBJ2-2; possibly TRBD1 for D (6 bases). CDR3 length: 15 residues. Trimming removed 6 bases from V and 4 bases from J, with 15 bases in between. CDR1 and CDR2 from the germline V gene are MDHEN and SYDVKM. CDR3 nucleotides: TGTGCCAGCAGACTACAGGGTATACTCACCGGGGAGCTGTTTTTT. As protein: CASRLQGILTGELFF.

V usage is TRBV11-2 and J usage is TRBJ2-7, with D perhaps TRBD2 (5 bases). Trimming shortened V by 3 bases and J by 2 bases, and 8 bases separated the two germline ends. This CDR3 contains 13 residues. The germline V gene has CDR1 SGHAT and CDR2 FQNNGV. For the CDR3, the DNA is TGTGCCAGCAGCTTCGAAGCGGCCTACGAGCAGTACTTC. Translation gives CASSFEAAYEQYF.

The table lists this clone with a few counts. The chain's CDR3 is CASRVWGNEQFF. DNA for the CDR3: TGTGCCAGCAGAGTCTGGGGAAATGAGCAGTTCTTC. The chain employs TRBV6-1 and TRBJ2-1; D uncertain. Germline V gene lookup returns CDR1 MNHNS and CDR2 SASEGT. The CDR3 runs to 12 residues. Trimming shortened V by 6 bases and J by 7 bases, and 10 bases separated the two germline ends.

The genes are TRBV7-2 and TRBJ2-7, with 7 bases matching TRBD1. The CDR3 length is 15 residues. V lost 5 bases to trimming and J lost 0 bases; unmatched junction nucleotides: 7. Germline V gives CDR1 SGHTA, CDR2 FQGNSA. CDR3 DNA: TGTGCCAGCAGCCGGGACAGCCACGTCTCCTACGAGCAGTACTTC. As protein: CASSRDSHVSYEQYF.

The rearrangement links TRBV19 to TRBJ2-6; tentatively, D is TRBD1 (5 bases). Trimming removed 1 base from V and 0 bases from J, with 10 bases in between. The CDR3 extends over 17 amino acids. Per the germline V gene, CDR1 is LNHDA and CDR2 is SQIVND (reference sequence). As DNA, the CDR3 is TGTGCCAGTAGTATAGGGGGCGGAAACTCTGGGGCCAACGTCCTGACTTTC. Encoded protein: CASSIGGGNSGANVLTF.

This clone has just one count. The chain couples TRBV2 to TRBJ2-7; D might be TRBD1 or TRBD2, each matching 5 bases. The germline V and J ends were trimmed by 6 bases and 6 bases, with 15 bases remaining between them. CDR3 length: 13 amino acids. In germline, CDR1 is SNHLY, CDR2 FYNNEI. The CDR3 spells CASSQGAGREQYF. For the CDR3, the DNA is TGTGCCAGCAGCCAAGGGGCGGGTCGCGAGCAGTACTTC.

The sample holds one count of this clone. The chain is built from TRBV4-1 and TRBJ2-7; D perhaps matches TRBD1 (6 bases). CDR3 length: 13 residues. CDR1 is MGHRA and CDR2 is YSYEKL in the germline V gene. V gave up 4 bases and J gave up 3 bases, with 10 bases separating them. The CDR3, as DNA: TGCGCCAGCAGCCTCAACAGGGACTACGAGCAGTACTTC. It encodes CASSLNRDYEQYF.

The V and J genes are TRBV7-9 and TRBJ1-5, with 9 bases that match TRBD1. The trim removed 10 bases at V and 9 bases at J, leaving 13 bases unmatched. The CDR3 consists of 14 residues. Germline assignment: CDR1 SEHNR and CDR2 FQNEAQ (reference sequence). The CDR3 loop reads CANDYTGGWMPQHF. CDR3 bases: TGTGCCAACGACTATACAGGGGGCTGGATGCCCCAGCATTTT.

This clone showed up just a few times. The V call is TRBV11-2, the J call TRBJ1-1; D gene unclear. The CDR3 loop spans 14 amino acids. Trimming removed 6 bases from V and 1 base from J, with 12 bases in between. Germline CDR1 SGHAT, CDR2 FQNNGV. This chain's CDR3 is CASSTDWGNTEAFF. CDR3 nucleotides: TGTGCCAGCAGTACTGACTGGGGGAACACTGAAGCTTTCTTT.

The chain couples TRBV6-6 to TRBJ2-1; TRBD2 matches 9 bases. V lost 4 bases, J lost 4 bases, and 5 bases stayed unmatched. This CDR3 contains 15 residues. Per the germline V gene, CDR1 is MNHNY and CDR2 is SVGAGI (reference sequence). The CDR3, as DNA: TGTGCCAGCAGTTCGACGACTAGCGGTTACAATGAGCAGTTCTTC. Protein: CASSSTTSGYNEQFF.

This chain connects TRBV7-2 to TRBJ2-7, with D perhaps assigned TRBD1 or TRBD2 (5 bases each). The CDR3 runs 14 residues. Trimming cost V 1 base and J 7 bases, with 14 bases left between them. Germline CDR1 SGHTA, CDR2 FQGNSA. As DNA, the CDR3 is TGTGCCAGCAGCTTAGTTTCAGCTGGGGGTGAGCAGTACTTC. Translating gives CASSLVSAGGEQYF.

The genes are TRBV19 and TRBJ1-5, with D possibly matching TRBD1 (5 bases). This CDR3 is 14 amino acids long. Germline-derived CDR1 and CDR2 are LNHDA and SQIVND (reference sequence). V was clipped by 4 bases and J by 4 bases, with 11 bases between them. The CDR3 protein is CASSNGGGNQPQHF. The CDR3 coding sequence is TGTGCCAGTAGTAACGGGGGGGGGAATCAGCCCCAGCATTTT.

The rearrangement links TRBV6-6 to TRBJ1-5; D ambiguous. The germline CDR1 and CDR2 sequences are MNHNY and SVGAGI (reference sequence). V was trimmed by 0 bases and J by 5 bases, leaving 5 bases between them. The CDR3 runs to 13 residues. CDR3 bases: TGTGCCAGCAGTTACTCGTCTGATCAGCCCCAGCATTTT. This codes for CASSYSSDQPQHF.

The chain carries TRBV6-6 and TRBJ1-1; TRBD1 matches 9 bases. CDR1 and CDR2 from the germline V gene are MNHNY and SVGAGI (reference sequence). Germline trimming cut 8 bases from V and 0 bases from J; bases unmatched to any gene: 7. The CDR3 extends over 15 amino acids. The DNA for the CDR3 is TGTGCCAGCCTAGACAGGGGGTCTATGAACACTGAAGCTTTCTTT. It yields the protein CASLDRGSMNTEAFF.

The chain uses TRBV2 and TRBJ2-7; a weak D match, TRBD2 (6 bases). The CDR3 extends over 14 amino acids. Trimming took off 9 bases at V and 2 bases at J, with 17 bases between the two ends. Looked up from germline, CDR1 is SNHLY and CDR2 is FYNNEI. For the CDR3, the DNA is TGTGCCAGTACCGGGGACTCCGCGACCTACGAGCAGTACTTC. It encodes CASTGDSATYEQYF.

This chain uses TRBV5-8 with TRBJ1-1; D unresolved. V lost 4 bases and J 8 bases, leaving 6 bases between the germline ends. Germline CDR1 SGHTS, CDR2 YDEGEE. CDR3 length: 10 residues. The CDR3 region has the DNA TGTGCCAGCAGCACGGGGGAAGCTTTCTTT. The encoded protein is CASSTGEAFF.